Below are 30 T cell receptor beta chains sequenced from a single sample in a study of T cells in localized non-small cell lung cancer. Generated by immunoSEQ multiplex PCR, the TCRdb table keeps only in-frame clones and is missing some. The sample has approximately 35,000 clones, about 89% seen once; the top ten hold under 6%. Here the sequenced sample was PBMCs, taken before any cancer treatment. Source of these receptors: a man aged 40-75 years with stage II lung adenocarcinoma.

This sequence joins TRBV11-2 and TRBJ1-2; 8 nucleotides agree with TRBD1. Germline V gene sequence: CDR1 SGHAT, CDR2 FQNNGV. The V segment lost 6 bases and the J segment 14 bases; nucleotides outside the gene matches: 14. The CDR3 spans 13 residues. CDR3 nucleotide sequence: TGTGCCAGCAGTCGCATCCAGGGGGCGCGGAATACCTTC. Its protein product is CASSRIQGARNTF. The entire variable domain, with the rest obtained from reference TRBV11-2 and TRBJ1-2, is as follows: EAGVAQSPRYKIIEKRQSVAFWCNPISGHATLYWYQQILGQGPKLLIQFQNNGVVDDSQLPKDRFSAERLKGVDSTLKIQPAKLEDSAVYLCASSRIQGARNTFGSGTRLTVV.

This clone appeared once. The chain carries TRBV18 and TRBJ2-5; D ambiguous. The CDR3 consists of 12 residues. The germline V and J ends were trimmed by 3 bases and 5 bases, with 7 bases remaining between them. Germline V gene lookup returns CDR1 KGHSH and CDR2 LQKENI. The CDR3 DNA is TGTGCCAGCTCACCGGCGGATGAGACCCAGTACTTC. As protein: CASSPADETQYF.

The gene calls are TRBV27 and TRBJ2-2; 7 nucleotides agree with TRBD2. The CDR3 has 15 residues. V lost 5 bases to trimming and J lost 7 bases; unmatched junction nucleotides: 10. The germline CDR1 and CDR2 sequences are MNHEY and SMNVEV (reference sequence). As DNA, the CDR3 is TGTGCCAGCAGTAAAAAGCGGGAATGGGTCGGGGAGCTGTTTTTT. This encodes CASSKKREWVGELFF.

The chain is built from TRBV7-4 and TRBJ1-5; D perhaps matches TRBD1 (5 bases). The length of the CDR3 is 18 residues. Germline CDR1 is SGHVT and CDR2 is SQSDAQ. The germline V and J ends were trimmed by 5 bases and 2 bases, with 22 bases remaining between them. The CDR3 sequence is CASSNRDGLHLGNQPQHF. Here the CDR3 DNA reads TGTGCCAGCAGCAACCGGGACGGACTCCACCTTGGCAATCAGCCCCAGCATTTT.

This sequence joins TRBV7-7 and TRBJ2-3; unclear D gene. V lost 1 base and J lost 1, with 9 bases in between. This CDR3 is 15 amino acids long. Germline lookup yields CDR1 SSHAT and CDR2 FNYEAQ (reference sequence). The CDR3 loop is CASSLGAGGTDTQYF. The CDR3 nucleotides read TGTGCCAGCAGCTTAGGAGCAGGTGGCACAGATACGCAGTATTTT. The full variable domain, rest sourced from reference TRBV7-7 and TRBJ2-3, is GAGVSQSPRYKVTKRGQDVTLRCDPISSHATLYWYQQALGQGPEFLTYFNYEAQPDKSGLPSDRFSAERPEGSISTLTIQRTEQRDSAMYRCASSLGAGGTDTQYFGPGTRLTVL.

The J gene is TRBJ1-2, the V gene TRBV2; 7 bases align to TRBD1. The CDR3 sequence is 14 residues long. V lost 6 bases to trimming and J lost 4 bases; unmatched junction nucleotides: 8. The germline CDR1 and CDR2 sequences are SNHLY and FYNNEI. The CDR3 region is CASRIEGAGYGYTF. The CDR3, as DNA: TGTGCCAGCAGGATTGAGGGGGCAGGCTATGGCTACACCTTC. Using reference TRBV2 and TRBJ1-2 for the parts outside the CDR3, the full variable domain is EPEVTQTPSHQVTQMGQEVILRCVPISNHLYFYWYRQILGQKVEFLVSFYNNEISEKSEIFDDQFSVERPDGSNFTLKIRSTKLEDSAMYFCASRIEGAGYGYTFGSGTRLTVV.

V usage is TRBV11-2 and J usage is TRBJ1-3; D unresolved. CDR1 and CDR2 from the germline V gene are SGHAT and FQNNGV. This CDR3 region has 17 residues. The ends were cut back, 5 bases at V and 4 bases at J, with 21 bases in the middle. The CDR3 is CASSRLVVVPGGNTIYF. The CDR3 DNA reads TGTGCCAGCAGCCGACTCGTAGTCGTCCCGGGGGGAAACACCATATATTTT. The whole variable domain, filled in from reference TRBV11-2 and TRBJ1-3, reads EAGVAQSPRYKIIEKRQSVAFWCNPISGHATLYWYQQILGQGPKLLIQFQNNGVVDDSQLPKDRFSAERLKGVDSTLKIQPAKLEDSAVYLCASSRLVVVPGGNTIYFGEGSWLTVV.

V gene TRBV19 combines with J gene TRBJ2-3; no clear D. V was cut by 4 bases and J by 2 bases, with 4 bases left in between. Germline CDR1 and CDR2: LNHDA and SQIVND (reference sequence). CDR3 size: 12 residues. As DNA, the CDR3 is TGTGCCAGTAGTAGGGACACAGATACGCAGTATTTT. This translates into CASSRDTDTQYF.

This clone was picked up a small number of times. The gene calls are TRBV7-2 and TRBJ2-1, with 11 bases that match TRBD2. This CDR3 has 16 residues. J lost 3 bases, V lost 3 bases, and 4 bases had no gene match. From germline, CDR1 is SGHTA and CDR2 FQGNSA. The chain's CDR3 is CASSFIAGGVYNEQFF. The CDR3 bases are TGTGCCAGCAGCTTTATAGCGGGAGGGGTCTACAATGAGCAGTTCTTC.

This rearrangement joins TRBV9 to TRBJ1-3; no clear D gene. CDR1 is SGDLS and CDR2 is YYNGEE in the germline V gene. CDR3 length: 11 residues. V shed 6 bases and J shed 0 bases, with 1 base lying between them. DNA for the CDR3: TGTGCCAGCACCTCTGGAAACACCATATATTTT. The encoded protein is CASTSGNTIYF.

To note about this clone: An end of the junction differs from the germline gene, which may be a read error. The gene calls are TRBV5-1 and TRBJ2-2; a weak D match, TRBD1 (6 bases). Per the germline V gene, CDR1 is SGHRS and CDR2 is YFSETQ. CDR3 length: 15 amino acids. The CDR3: CASSLATGLTGEPFF. The CDR3 coding sequence is TGCGCCAGCAGCTTGGCTACAGGGTTAACCGGGGAGCCGTTTTTT.

The J gene is TRBJ1-2, the V gene TRBV28; D is unresolved. Germline V lookup: CDR1 MDHEN, CDR2 SYDVKM. CDR3 length: 12 amino acids. Trimming removed 6 bases at V and 8 bases at J, with 13 bases between. In DNA, the CDR3 is TGTGCCAGCAGCCCCTCGGTGCGGGGCTACACCTTC. It codes for CASSPSVRGYTF.

The genes are TRBV19 and TRBJ2-5; D not certain. CDR1 LNHDA and CDR2 SQIVND come from the germline V gene (reference sequence). V dropped 3 bases and J dropped 5 bases, with 10 bases sitting between them. The CDR3 loop spans 13 amino acids. CDR3 amino acids: CASSMGRVETQYF. CDR3 coding DNA: TGTGCCAGTAGTATGGGTAGGGTTGAGACCCAGTACTTC.

The chain joins TRBV7-6 to TRBJ2-1; TRBD1 agrees at 8 bases. Germline V gene lookup returns CDR1 SGHVS and CDR2 FNYEAQ. The ends lost 5 bases at V and 8 bases at J; junction bases unmatched: 11. This CDR3 region has 15 residues. Here the CDR3 DNA reads TGTGCCAGCAGCCTCACCCCGGGACAGGCCCATGAGCAGTTCTTC. Amino acid sequence: CASSLTPGQAHEQFF.

The gene calls are TRBV29-1 and TRBJ2-7; the D gene is possibly TRBD1 (5 bases). The CDR3 totals 12 residues. V was clipped by 2 bases and J by 0 bases, with 5 bases between them. Germline CDR1 and CDR2: SQVTM and ANQGSEA. The CDR3 nucleotides are TGCAGCGTTGAAAGGGGCTCCTACGAGCAGTACTTC. Translation gives CSVERGSYEQYF.

This sequence joins TRBV7-3 and TRBJ2-3; 8 bases are shared with TRBD2. V was clipped by 4 bases and J by 6 bases; unmatched bases: 9. Germline V gene lookup returns CDR1 SGHTA and CDR2 FQGTGA. CDR3 length: 15 amino acids. The CDR3 DNA follows: TGTGCCAGCAGCTCTGGGACTAGTGTTTCGGATACGCAGTATTTT. The encoded protein is CASSSGTSVSDTQYF.

The V and J genes are TRBV28 and TRBJ2-5; no firm D call. V gave up 8 bases and J gave up 5 bases, with 15 bases separating them. CDR1 MDHEN and CDR2 SYDVKM come from the germline V gene. CDR3 length: 13 residues. The CDR3 DNA reads as TGTGCCAGCCTCCGCCCCGGTGGGGAGACCCAGTACTTC. Protein sequence: CASLRPGGETQYF. Full variable domain (missing parts from reference TRBV28 and TRBJ2-5): DVKVTQSSRYLVKRTGEKVFLECVQDMDHENMFWYRQDPGLGLRLIYFSYDVKMKEKGDIPEGYSVSREKKERFSLILESASTNQTSMYLCASLRPGGETQYFGPGTRLLVL.

This chain joins TRBV11-3 and TRBJ2-5; possibly TRBD2 for D (7 bases). With 0 bases removed from V and 5 bases from J, the gap between germline ends came to 13 bases. The CDR3 is 15 residues long. Germline lookup yields CDR1 SGHNT and CDR2 YENEEA. CDR3 DNA: TGTGCCAGCAGCTTAGAGGCAGGGAGGGGGGAGACCCAGTACTTC. Translating it yields CASSLEAGRGETQYF.

This chain connects TRBV12-2 to TRBJ2-1; the D call in the table, TRBD2, was not verified against the DNA. TRBV12-2 represents a pseudogene. The CDR3 has 20 residues. CDR3: CASRLGYGALGLAVYNEQFF. CDR3 sequence (DNA): TGTGCAAGTCGCTTAGGCTATGGGGCTCTTGGACTAGCGGTCTACAATGAGCAGTTCTTC.

The J gene is TRBJ2-1, the V gene TRBV28; a possible D gene is TRBD1 (5 bases). V was pared by 7 bases and J by 5 bases, with 12 bases between. This CDR3 is 13 amino acids long. Germline CDR1 and CDR2: MDHEN and SYDVKM. CDR3 amino acids: CASTQGPNNEQFF. CDR3 DNA sequence: TGTGCCAGCACTCAGGGCCCTAACAATGAGCAGTTCTTC.

The table lists this clone with a count of one. This chain links TRBV6-5 with TRBJ2-3; D is unclear. V lost 6 bases and J lost 2, with 12 bases in between. The germline V gene has CDR1 MNHEY and CDR2 SVGAGI. The length of the CDR3 is 14 residues. The CDR3 nucleotides read TGTGCCAGCAGACGACTGACACACACAGATACGCAGTATTTT. Translated: CASRRLTHTDTQYF.

This clone was seen once. This chain links TRBV5-1 with TRBJ2-7, with 8 bases matching TRBD2. Germline CDR1 reads SGHRS; CDR2 reads YFSETQ. The J segment lost 0 bases and the V segment lost 0 bases, leaving 5 bases of the junction unmatched. This CDR3 has 16 amino acids. The CDR3 sequence: CASSLGGTSTSYEQYF. Written as DNA, the CDR3 is TGCGCCAGCAGCTTGGGCGGGACTAGTACCTCCTACGAGCAGTACTTC. The full variable domain, with the rest looked up from reference TRBV5-1 and TRBJ2-7, is KAGVTQTPRYLIKTRGQQVTLSCSPISGHRSVSWYQQTPGQGLQFLFEYFSETQRNKGNFPGRFSGRQFSNSRSEMNVSTLELGDSALYLCASSLGGTSTSYEQYFGPGTRLTVT.

This chain links TRBV6-1 with TRBJ2-1; 11 bases are shared with TRBD2. This CDR3 has 14 residues. The trim removed 8 bases at V and 5 bases at J, leaving 5 bases unmatched. Germline V gene sequence: CDR1 MNHNS, CDR2 SASEGT. CDR3 protein: CASGLLAGDNEQFF. The CDR3 region has the DNA TGTGCCAGCGGTTTACTAGCGGGAGACAATGAGCAGTTCTTC.

The rearrangement links TRBV6-6 to TRBJ2-3; D is unclear. CDR1 is MNHNY and CDR2 is SVGAGI in the germline V gene (reference sequence). The CDR3 is 14 residues long. V was clipped by 5 bases and J by 0 bases, with 9 bases between them. The CDR3 sequence: CASSPQDSTDTQYF. The CDR3 DNA is TGTGCCAGCAGTCCCCAAGACAGCACAGATACGCAGTATTTT.

This sequence joins TRBV19 and TRBJ2-6; D may be TRBD2 (5 bases). Between the trimmed V and J ends, which lost 7 bases and 2 bases, there was a span of 9 bases. CDR1 and CDR2 from the germline V gene are LNHDA and SQIVND (reference sequence). The CDR3 has 14 residues. DNA of the CDR3: TGTGCCAGTATGCTGGGAGCTGGGGCCAACGTCCTGACTTTC. Translation gives CASMLGAGANVLTF.

The chain carries TRBV7-8 and TRBJ2-1; D not certain. Germline lookup yields CDR1 SGHVS and CDR2 FQNEAQ. Trimming pared 5 bases from V and 7 bases from J, leaving 6 bases between. CDR3 size: 11 residues. CDR3 in DNA: TGTGCCAGCAGCACCGTTAATGAGCAGTTCTTC. It translates to CASSTVNEQFF.

The chain employs TRBV6-6 and TRBJ1-3; D remains unclear. Looked up from germline, CDR1 is MNHNY and CDR2 is SVGAGI (reference sequence). There are 12 residues in the CDR3. With 3 bases removed from V and 2 bases from J, the gap between germline ends came to 2 bases. The CDR3 is CASSYAGNTIYF. The CDR3 region has the DNA TGTGCCAGCAGTTATGCTGGAAACACCATATATTTT.

V gene TRBV28 combines with J gene TRBJ2-3, with 7 bases aligning to TRBD2. CDR3 length equals 18 residues. Germline V CDR1 and CDR2: MDHEN, SYDVKM. V was clipped by 3 bases and J by 2 bases; unmatched bases: 14. The CDR3 reads CASSLLTNSAGTTDTQYF. The DNA of the CDR3 is TGTGCCAGCAGTTTGCTGACGAATTCAGCGGGGACCACAGATACGCAGTATTTT.

This CDR3 reads CASSAYTSGRDNEQFF. Here the CDR3 DNA reads TGTGCCAGCAGCGCCTATACTAGCGGGAGGGATAATGAGCAGTTCTTC. This sequence joins TRBV11-3 and TRBJ2-1; 13 nucleotides align to TRBD2. V was clipped by 5 bases and J by 7 bases; unmatched bases: 8. Germline CDR1 is SGHNT and CDR2 is YENEEA. The CDR3 is made up of 16 amino acids.

The rearrangement uses TRBV6-5 and TRBJ1-2, with 7 positions matching TRBD1. CDR3 length: 13 amino acids. V was pared by 3 bases and J by 4 bases, with 2 bases of the junction left unmatched. Germline assignment: CDR1 MNHEY and CDR2 SVGAGI. The CDR3 is CASSYTGVYGYTF. The CDR3 DNA reads as TGTGCCAGCAGTTATACAGGGGTCTATGGCTACACCTTC.